Below are 17 T cell receptor beta chains sequenced from a single sample in a study of cytomegalovirus exposure and HLA in healthy donors. 60 Vbeta and 13 Jbeta primers were used in PCR. Measured with immunoSEQ multiplex PCR; TCRdb has only the in-frame clones, and not every one. Among approximately 180,000 clones, roughly an eighth were seen once, and the ten largest hold less than 8.5%. The specimen sequenced was PBMCs. Receptors originate from a man aged 50 to 60 in good health and CMV-seropositive.

The chain has TRBV7-6 and TRBJ2-7; perhaps TRBD1 as D (6 bases). The CDR3 spans 17 residues. CDR1 and CDR2 from the germline V gene are SGHVS and FNYEAQ. V lost 1 base and J 0 bases, leaving 16 bases between the germline ends. The CDR3 reads CASSLEPRTAGSYEQYF. In DNA, the CDR3 is TGTGCCAGCAGCTTAGAACCTAGGACAGCTGGCTCCTACGAGCAGTACTTC.

The chain links TRBV11-3 to TRBJ1-3, with D maybe TRBD1 (5 bases). Germline CDR1 is SGHNT and CDR2 is YENEEA. Trimming cost V 1 base and J 2 bases, with 9 bases left between them. The CDR3 runs to 15 residues. Here the CDR3 DNA reads TGTGCCAGCAGCTTAGCCAGGGTGGCTGGAAACACCATATATTTT. Its protein is CASSLARVAGNTIYF.

The chain joins TRBV4-3 to TRBJ2-3; 8 bases are shared with TRBD2. J lost 3 bases, V lost 1 base, and 3 bases had no gene match. The CDR3 is 15 amino acids. Germline CDR1 LGHNA, CDR2 YSLEER. CDR3 amino acids: CASSQAGGGTDTQYF. The CDR3 DNA is TGCGCCAGCAGCCAAGCTGGCGGGGGGACAGATACGCAGTATTTT.

The rearrangement links TRBV2 to TRBJ2-3; possibly TRBD1 for D (6 bases). The CDR3 contains 15 residues. V gave up 6 bases and J gave up 2 bases, with 15 bases separating them. Germline CDR1 is SNHLY and CDR2 is FYNNEI. CDR3 amino acids: CASSRDTITTDTQYF. The CDR3 nucleotides are TGTGCCAGCAGCCGGGACACTATTACCACAGATACGCAGTATTTT.

This clone was recorded once. This chain links TRBV19 with TRBJ2-7; D not certain. With 0 bases removed from V and 7 bases from J, the gap between germline ends came to 19 bases. Looked up from germline, CDR1 is LNHDA and CDR2 is SQIVND (reference sequence). This CDR3 has 16 residues. CDR3 nucleotides: TGTGCCAGTAGTATAGATCCTCCCCTCAGAGTAGGAGAGCAGTACGTC. Translated: CASSIDPPLRVGEQYV.

V and J are TRBV15 and TRBJ2-3; the match to TRBD2 covers 10 bases. This CDR3 region has 16 residues. Germline V gene data show CDR1 as LNHNV and CDR2 as YYDKDF (reference sequence). The junction had 5 bases not matched to a gene; V was cut back by 1 base and J by 4 bases. Here the CDR3 reads CATSRASGGGSDTQYF. DNA for the CDR3: TGTGCCACCAGCAGAGCTAGCGGGGGAGGGTCAGATACGCAGTATTTT.

The chain recombines TRBV18 with TRBJ1-1; D is ambiguous. CDR1 and CDR2 (germline): KGHSH, LQKENI. The V and J ends lost 6 bases and 5 bases respectively, with 13 bases between them. CDR3 size: 13 residues. This CDR3 reads CASSPEAETEAFF. CDR3 DNA sequence: TGTGCCAGCTCGCCCGAAGCGGAGACTGAAGCTTTCTTT.

This clone was seen a handful of times. The chain joins TRBV30 to TRBJ2-1, with a possible D match to TRBD2 (5 bases). The V end was cut by 4 bases, the J end by 0 bases, with 7 bases between. The CDR3 loop spans 13 amino acids. CDR1 is GTSNPN, CDR2 SVGIG, per germline (reference sequence). Here the CDR3 DNA reads TGTGCCTGGACGGGGAGCTCCTACAATGAGCAGTTCTTC. Translation gives CAWTGSSYNEQFF. Together with reference TRBV30 and TRBJ2-1, the CDR3 gives the full variable domain: SQTIHQWPATLVQPVGSPLSLECTVEGTSNPNLYWYRQAAGRGLQLLFYSVGIGQISSEVPQNLSASRPQDRQFILSSKKLLLSDSGFYLCAWTGSSYNEQFFGPGTRLTVL.

In its sample, this clone was seen a few times. The chain uses TRBV5-1 and TRBJ2-3, with D maybe TRBD2 (5 bases). Germline V lookup: CDR1 SGHRS, CDR2 YFSETQ. The ends were cut back, 0 bases at V and 1 base at J, with 12 bases in the middle. This CDR3 region has 16 residues. CDR3 sequence reads: CASSLVAGTGTDTQYF. The CDR3 DNA reads TGCGCCAGCAGCTTGGTGGCGGGTACGGGCACAGATACGCAGTATTTT. The full variable domain, rest sourced from reference TRBV5-1 and TRBJ2-3, is KAGVTQTPRYLIKTRGQQVTLSCSPISGHRSVSWYQQTPGQGLQFLFEYFSETQRNKGNFPGRFSGRQFSNSRSEMNVSTLELGDSALYLCASSLVAGTGTDTQYFGPGTRLTVL.

This clone was observed a few times. V usage is TRBV6-4 and J usage is TRBJ2-3; 12 positions match TRBD2. CDR1 is MRHNA, CDR2 SNTAGT, per germline. V lost 6 bases to trimming and J lost 2 bases; unmatched junction nucleotides: 6. The CDR3 has 16 residues. The DNA of the CDR3 is TGTGCCAGCAGCCCGACTAGCGGGGGAGTCACAGATACGCAGTATTTT. It yields the protein CASSPTSGGVTDTQYF.

CDR3 DNA sequence: TGTGCCAGTACCCGACAGGGGATCGGTGGAAACACCATATATTTT. Its translation: CASTRQGIGGNTIYF. The V gene is TRBV19, the J gene TRBJ1-3; 8 bases agree with TRBD1. CDR3 length: 15 residues. After removal of 7 bases from V and 3 bases from J, the junction contained 8 bases not matched to a gene. CDR1 is LNHDA and CDR2 is SQIVND in the germline V gene (reference sequence).

V usage is TRBV11-3 and J usage is TRBJ2-6; D possibly corresponds to TRBD1 (5 bases). The V gene's germline CDR1 is SGHNT and CDR2 YENEEA. The CDR3 runs to 17 residues. Trimming pared 0 bases from V and 4 bases from J, leaving 13 bases between. CDR3 loop: CASSLDGQGYGANVLTF. CDR3 DNA: TGTGCCAGCAGCTTAGATGGGCAGGGCTACGGGGCCAACGTCCTGACTTTC. Full variable domain (remainder filled in from reference TRBV11-3 and TRBJ2-6): EAGVVQSPRYKIIEKKQPVAFWCNPISGHNTLYWYLQNLGQGPELLIRYENEEAVDDSQLPKDRFSAERLKGVDSTLKIQPAELGDSAVYLCASSLDGQGYGANVLTFGAGSRLTVL.

The V call is TRBV7-9, the J call TRBJ2-3; 10 nucleotides agree with TRBD2. This CDR3 is built from 17 residues. The V gene's germline CDR1 is SEHNR and CDR2 FQNEAQ (reference sequence). With 2 bases clipped from V and 5 bases from J, the junction kept 10 bases outside the gene matches. CDR3 sequence reads: CASSLKSSGGARDTQYF. CDR3 in DNA: TGTGCCAGCAGCTTAAAGTCAAGCGGGGGGGCCAGAGATACGCAGTATTTT.

The rearrangement links TRBV6-5 to TRBJ2-5, with 8 positions matching TRBD2. This CDR3 comprises 14 residues. With 5 bases clipped from V and 6 bases from J, the junction kept 8 bases outside the gene matches. The germline CDR1 and CDR2 sequences are MNHEY and SVGAGI. The CDR3 protein is CASSSRIAGQTQYF. The DNA of the CDR3 is TGTGCCAGCAGTAGTCGTATAGCGGGACAGACCCAGTACTTC.

This rearrangement joins TRBV7-2 to TRBJ2-3; 9 positions match TRBD2. The CDR3 totals 17 residues. V trimming: 2 bases; J trimming: 6 bases; junction bases outside the gene matches: 12. In germline, CDR1 is SGHTA, CDR2 FQGNSA. CDR3 nucleotides: TGTGCCAGCAGCTTACGCGGGGGGGCCAGGGTACCGGATACGCAGTATTTT. Its translation: CASSLRGGARVPDTQYF.

This clone was seen a few times. The chain recombines TRBV7-9 with TRBJ2-5, with TRBD2 identical over 9 bases. From germline, CDR1 is SEHNR and CDR2 FQNEAQ (reference sequence). Germline trimming cut 4 bases from V and 1 base from J; bases unmatched to any gene: 4. This CDR3 spans 15 amino acids. CDR3 in amino acids: CASSYLLAGQETQYF. DNA of the CDR3: TGTGCCAGCAGCTACCTACTAGCGGGCCAAGAGACCCAGTACTTC.

The J gene is TRBJ2-5, the V gene TRBV19; 8 bases agree with TRBD1. This CDR3 is built from 15 residues. V shed 3 bases and J 5 bases; nucleotides not matched to a gene: 8. Germline V gene lookup returns CDR1 LNHDA and CDR2 SQIVND (reference sequence). CDR3 in amino acids: CASSMGTGDAETQYF. CDR3 coding DNA: TGTGCCAGTAGTATGGGGACAGGCGATGCGGAGACCCAGTACTTC.